One and the same sample provided the 29 T cell receptor beta chains below, sequenced in a study of Ad26.COV2.S vaccination and SARS-CoV-2 variants. Treatment specified: some 20 received Ad26.COV2.S at low or high dose, single or two shots; 5 received placebo; per-sample allocation not given. Repertoires come from day 63 after the first vaccine or placebo injection. Generated by immunoSEQ multiplex PCR, the TCRdb table keeps only in-frame clones and is missing some. The sample includes around 300,000 clones, about nine tenths of them seen just once. The specimen was peripheral blood, collected in a trial of Ad26.COV2.S vaccine versus placebo. These receptor sequences come from a person aged 18-65 years who received the Ad26.COV2.S COVID-19 vaccine or a placebo.

The V gene is TRBV6-5, the J gene TRBJ2-7; 7 positions agree with TRBD1. With 10 bases clipped from V and 5 bases from J, the junction kept 5 bases outside the gene matches. Germline assignment: CDR1 MNHEY and CDR2 SVGAGI. The CDR3 is made up of 11 amino acids. This CDR3 is CAIRTGHEQYF. The CDR3 bases are TGTGCCATCCGGACAGGCCACGAGCAGTACTTC.

The gene calls are TRBV5-1 and TRBJ2-7; 10 bases agree with TRBD2. The CDR3 length is 15 residues. The V and J ends lost 4 bases and 2 bases, in that order; junction bases with no gene match: 6. CDR1 SGHRS and CDR2 YFSETQ come from the germline V gene. CDR3 loop: CASSIAGGLAYEQYF. CDR3 nucleotides: TGCGCCAGCAGCATAGCGGGAGGACTAGCCTACGAGCAGTACTTC.

This chain joins TRBV28 and TRBJ2-1; unclear D gene. This CDR3 has 16 amino acids. Trimming took off 2 bases at V and 8 bases at J, with 19 bases between the two ends. Germline CDR1 MDHEN, CDR2 SYDVKM. The CDR3 here is CASSLGGPRVWDEQFF. CDR3 nucleotide sequence: TGTGCCAGCAGTTTAGGCGGACCGCGCGTGTGGGATGAGCAGTTCTTC.

This chain links TRBV6-2 or TRBV6-3 with TRBJ1-5; 7 bases agree with TRBD1. The CDR3 totals 15 residues. With V trimmed by 4 bases and J by 5 bases, 8 bases remained unmatched. Germline V CDR1 and CDR2: MNHEY, SVGEGT. CDR3 protein: CASSSYRGQDQPQHF. In DNA, the CDR3 is TGTGCCAGCAGTTCATACAGGGGACAAGATCAGCCCCAGCATTTT.

DNA for the CDR3: TGTGCCAGCAGCGACCGGGACAACATGAACACTGAAGCTTTCTTT. Translating it yields CASSDRDNMNTEAFF. This chain links TRBV9 with TRBJ1-1; the D gene is possibly TRBD1 (6 bases). Germline values: CDR1 SGDLS, CDR2 YYNGEE. The CDR3 extends over 15 amino acids. Between the trimmed V and J ends, which lost 3 bases and 0 bases, there was a span of 12 bases.

This chain joins TRBV9 and TRBJ1-3; D call uncertain. CDR3 length equals 14 residues. V was clipped by 4 bases and J by 0 bases, with 8 bases between them. Germline CDR1 and CDR2: SGDLS and YYNGEE. CDR3 in DNA: TGTGCCAGCAGCCCACAGAACTCTGGAAACACCATATATTTT. Translated: CASSPQNSGNTIYF.

The V and J genes are TRBV27 and TRBJ2-1, with TRBD2 identical over 7 bases. Trimming at V came to 8 bases and at J to 9 bases, leaving 7 bases not matched to a gene. From germline, CDR1 is MNHEY and CDR2 SMNVEV (reference sequence). This CDR3 region has 12 residues. This CDR3 reads CASGGDWGEQFF. CDR3 bases: TGTGCCAGCGGGGGGGATTGGGGTGAGCAGTTCTTC.

J is TRBJ2-1 and V is TRBV28; 12 nucleotides line up with TRBD2. CDR1 is MDHEN and CDR2 is SYDVKM in the germline V gene. The CDR3 spans 20 residues. V was pared by 5 bases and J by 9 bases, with 23 bases of the junction left unmatched. The CDR3 bases are TGTGCCAGCAGTACCGCCGGGACAGGGACTCTAGCGGGAGGGCCGGGTGAGCAGTTCTTC. This gives the protein CASSTAGTGTLAGGPGEQFF. The complete variable domain, with remaining parts taken from reference TRBV28 and TRBJ2-1, reads DVKVTQSSRYLVKRTGEKVFLECVQDMDHENMFWYRQDPGLGLRLIYFSYDVKMKEKGDIPEGYSVSREKKERFSLILESASTNQTSMYLCASSTAGTGTLAGGPGEQFFGPGTRLTVL.

This chain links TRBV19 with TRBJ2-3, with 11 bases that match TRBD2. CDR3 length equals 17 residues. Trimming took 3 bases from V and 3 from J; bases not matched to a gene: 8. Germline CDR1 is LNHDA and CDR2 is SQIVND (reference sequence). CDR3 region: CASSMRLAGPMTDTQYF. CDR3 nucleotide sequence: TGTGCCAGTAGTATGAGACTAGCGGGACCCATGACAGATACGCAGTATTTT.

The rearrangement joins TRBV16 to TRBJ1-1; D gene uncertain. Germline V CDR1 and CDR2: KGHSY, FQNENV. Trimming cost V 3 bases and J 1 base, with 6 bases left between them. There are 13 residues in the CDR3. This chain's CDR3 is CASSQGGNTEAFF. The CDR3 region has the DNA TGTGCCAGCAGCCAGGGAGGGAACACTGAAGCTTTCTTT.

The V and J genes are TRBV29-1 and TRBJ2-7; D ambiguous. Trimming shortened V by 6 bases and J by 7 bases, and 16 bases separated the two germline ends. Germline V lookup: CDR1 SQVTM, CDR2 ANQGSEA. The CDR3 totals 12 residues. CDR3: CSVTLGEAEQYF. The CDR3, as DNA: TGCAGCGTCACTCTTGGGGAAGCAGAGCAGTACTTC.

The table lists this clone with many counts. This chain uses TRBV6-2 or TRBV6-3 with TRBJ2-6; D possibly corresponds to TRBD1 (6 bases). The CDR3 loop spans 15 amino acids. The V gene's germline CDR1 is MNHEY and CDR2 SVGEGT. With 5 bases removed from V and 0 bases from J, the gap between germline ends came to 8 bases. The CDR3 reads CASSARGSGANVLTF. As DNA, the CDR3 is TGTGCCAGCAGTGCCAGGGGCTCTGGGGCCAACGTCCTGACTTTC.

The V call is TRBV4-1, the J call TRBJ1-2; D possibly corresponds to TRBD1 (5 bases). The germline V and J ends were trimmed by 4 bases and 2 bases, with 11 bases remaining between them. Germline-derived CDR1 and CDR2 are MGHRA and YSYEKL. This CDR3 is built from 14 residues. As DNA, the CDR3 is TGCGCCAGCAGCCCGGGGGAAGGGAACTATGGCTACACCTTC. Translated: CASSPGEGNYGYTF.

This chain links TRBV7-3 with TRBJ1-3, with a possible D match to TRBD1 (6 bases). The CDR3 runs 15 residues. Germline CDR1 is SGHTA and CDR2 is FQGTGA. V gave up 5 bases and J gave up 0 bases, with 11 bases separating them. The CDR3 bases are TGTGCCAGCAGCCGCGACAGGACCTCTGGAAACACCATATATTTT. It translates to CASSRDRTSGNTIYF.

Concerning this clone: This same CDR3 is encoded by further DNA sequences in the sample. This CDR3 reads CASSFGYEQYF. The DNA of the CDR3 is TGTGCCAGCAGTTTTGGGTACGAGCAGTACTTC. This sequence joins TRBV12-3 or TRBV12-4 and TRBJ2-7; unclear D gene. The CDR3 runs 11 residues. The V gene lost 3 bases and the J gene lost 4 bases, with 4 bases spanning the gap.

A single count supports this clone. The chain combines TRBV30 with TRBJ2-2; perhaps D is TRBD1 or TRBD2 (5 bases each). The V and J ends lost 2 bases and 4 bases respectively, with 8 bases between them. CDR1 is GTSNPN, CDR2 SVGIG, per germline (reference sequence). The CDR3 loop spans 13 amino acids. CDR3 bases: TGTGCCTGGAGTACTGGGGGCACCGGGGAGCTGTTTTTT. Protein: CAWSTGGTGELFF.

This clone has more than one count but fewer than ten. The same CDR3 also results from other DNA sequences found in this sample. This chain uses TRBV30 with TRBJ1-1, with D tentatively TRBD1 (6 bases). Deletions cut 0 bases from V and 2 bases from J, with 7 bases between. Germline values: CDR1 GTSNPN, CDR2 SVGIG (reference sequence). CDR3 size: 13 residues. CDR3 sequence (DNA): TGTGCCTGGAGTGTACAGGGCAACACTGAAGCTTTCTTT. This codes for CAWSVQGNTEAFF.

The V gene is TRBV7-3, the J gene TRBJ1-4; TRBD1 is a possible D gene (6 bases). V was shortened by 2 bases and J by 8 bases, with 18 bases between the two germline ends. CDR3 length: 16 amino acids. The germline CDR1 and CDR2 sequences are SGHTA and FQGTGA. CDR3 sequence reads: CASSLGGTGLGEKLFF. DNA of the CDR3: TGTGCCAGCAGCTTAGGTGGTACAGGGTTGGGCGAAAAACTGTTTTTT.

The gene calls are TRBV5-4 and TRBJ1-2, with no clear D. V was pared by 0 bases and J by 4 bases, with 13 bases between. The CDR3 covers 15 residues. In germline, CDR1 is SGHNT, CDR2 YYREEE (reference sequence). In DNA, the CDR3 is TGTGCCAGCAGCTTGGATAGGGCGGGATTCTATGGCTACACCTTC. It specifies CASSLDRAGFYGYTF.

The gene calls are TRBV4-3 and TRBJ2-2; TRBD1 is a possible D gene (5 bases). Germline CDR1 is LGHNA and CDR2 is YSLEER. The CDR3 is made up of 17 amino acids. Trimming cost V 1 base and J 1 base, with 13 bases left between them. The CDR3 nucleotides read TGCGCCAGCAGCCAAGTCGGTTGGCAGGGGAACACCGGGGAGCTGTTTTTT. This encodes CASSQVGWQGNTGELFF.

This clone came up many times. The rearrangement uses TRBV6-4 and TRBJ2-1, with 8 bases aligning to TRBD1. The CDR3 totals 16 residues. CDR1 is MRHNA and CDR2 is SNTAGT in the germline V gene. V gave up 6 bases and J gave up 5 bases; unmatched junction bases: 12. DNA for the CDR3: TGTGCCAGCAGCAGTACAGGGGGAGAGGGACACAATGAGCAGTTCTTC. Translated: CASSSTGGEGHNEQFF.

The chain links TRBV27 to TRBJ1-2; 11 nucleotides align to TRBD1. CDR1 is MNHEY and CDR2 is SMNVEV in the germline V gene (reference sequence). This CDR3 has 14 amino acids. The V gene end was trimmed by 7 bases and the J gene end by 10 bases; junction bases not matched to a gene: 11. The CDR3 nucleotides are TGTGCCAGCAAACTCGCCGGGACAGGGGGGGACTACACCTTC. Amino acid sequence: CASKLAGTGGDYTF.

The chain is built from TRBV7-2 and TRBJ2-7; D may be TRBD2 (5 bases). The CDR3 length is 14 residues. V dropped 0 bases and J dropped 2 bases, with 8 bases sitting between them. In germline, CDR1 is SGHTA, CDR2 FQGNSA. This CDR3 reads CASSLAPGTYEQYF. CDR3 sequence (DNA): TGTGCCAGCAGCTTAGCCCCGGGGACCTACGAGCAGTACTTC.

CDR3 in DNA: TGTGCCAGCAGCCCTCGGACAGAAGATACGCAGTATTTT. Protein: CASSPRTEDTQYF. The chain carries TRBV7-8 and TRBJ2-3; the D gene is possibly TRBD1 (6 bases). This CDR3 contains 13 residues. Germline V gene lookup returns CDR1 SGHVS and CDR2 FQNEAQ. V was clipped by 5 bases and J by 5 bases, with 11 bases between them.

The chain is built from TRBV2 and TRBJ1-2; 8 nucleotides agree with TRBD1. Germline lookup yields CDR1 SNHLY and CDR2 FYNNEI. With V trimmed by 7 bases and J by 1 base, 2 bases remained unmatched. The CDR3 is 13 amino acids. The CDR3 DNA is TGTGCCAGCAAGACAGGGGTTAACTATGGCTACACCTTC. Protein sequence: CASKTGVNYGYTF.

The chain combines TRBV9 with TRBJ1-4, with 7 nucleotides matching TRBD1. CDR1 and CDR2 (germline): SGDLS, YYNGEE. The length of the CDR3 is 15 residues. V trimming: 5 bases; J trimming: 5 bases; junction bases outside the gene matches: 9. In DNA, the CDR3 is TGTGCCAGCAGTCACGGGACAGCAATAAATGAAAAACTGTTTTTT. Its protein product is CASSHGTAINEKLFF.

The rearrangement links TRBV19 to TRBJ2-1, with 8 nucleotides matching TRBD2. With 0 bases clipped from V and 8 bases from J, the junction kept 12 bases outside the gene matches. From germline, CDR1 is LNHDA and CDR2 SQIVND (reference sequence). This CDR3 region has 17 residues. The CDR3 DNA sequence: TGTGCCAGTAGTATAGACGCTAGCGGGTTCGGGGATGATGAGCAGTTCTTC. Amino acid sequence: CASSIDASGFGDDEQFF.

The V gene is TRBV11-3, the J gene TRBJ2-6; the D is unclear. The V and J ends lost 5 bases and 0 bases respectively, with 8 bases between them. This CDR3 is built from 15 residues. The germline gives CDR1 SGHNT, CDR2 YENEEA. CDR3 nucleotide sequence: TGTGCCAGCAGCGCCAGCTTCTCTGGGGCCAACGTCCTGACTTTC. This codes for CASSASFSGANVLTF.

This chain uses TRBV9 with TRBJ2-7; TRBD2 agrees at 10 bases. Trimming at V came to 4 bases and at J to 0 bases, leaving 4 bases not matched to a gene. From germline, CDR1 is SGDLS and CDR2 YYNGEE. This CDR3 region has 15 residues. CDR3 protein: CASSRTSGSSYEQYF. CDR3 DNA: TGTGCCAGCAGCCGGACTAGCGGTAGCTCCTACGAGCAGTACTTC.